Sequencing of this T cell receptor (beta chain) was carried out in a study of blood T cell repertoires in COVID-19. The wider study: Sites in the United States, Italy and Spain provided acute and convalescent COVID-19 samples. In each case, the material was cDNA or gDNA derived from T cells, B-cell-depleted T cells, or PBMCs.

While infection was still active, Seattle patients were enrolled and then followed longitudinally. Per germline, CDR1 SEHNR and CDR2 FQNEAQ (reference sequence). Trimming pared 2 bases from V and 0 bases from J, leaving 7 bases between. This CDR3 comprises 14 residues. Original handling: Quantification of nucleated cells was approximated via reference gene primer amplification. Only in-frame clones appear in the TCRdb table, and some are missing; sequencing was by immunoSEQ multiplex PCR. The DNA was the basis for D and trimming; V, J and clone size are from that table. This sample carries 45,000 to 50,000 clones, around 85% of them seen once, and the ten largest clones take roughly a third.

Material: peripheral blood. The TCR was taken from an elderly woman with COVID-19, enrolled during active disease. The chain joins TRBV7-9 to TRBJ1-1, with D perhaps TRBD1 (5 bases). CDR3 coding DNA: TGTGCCAGCAGCTTACAGGGAATGAACACTGAAGCTTTCTTT. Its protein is CASSLQGMNTEAFF.